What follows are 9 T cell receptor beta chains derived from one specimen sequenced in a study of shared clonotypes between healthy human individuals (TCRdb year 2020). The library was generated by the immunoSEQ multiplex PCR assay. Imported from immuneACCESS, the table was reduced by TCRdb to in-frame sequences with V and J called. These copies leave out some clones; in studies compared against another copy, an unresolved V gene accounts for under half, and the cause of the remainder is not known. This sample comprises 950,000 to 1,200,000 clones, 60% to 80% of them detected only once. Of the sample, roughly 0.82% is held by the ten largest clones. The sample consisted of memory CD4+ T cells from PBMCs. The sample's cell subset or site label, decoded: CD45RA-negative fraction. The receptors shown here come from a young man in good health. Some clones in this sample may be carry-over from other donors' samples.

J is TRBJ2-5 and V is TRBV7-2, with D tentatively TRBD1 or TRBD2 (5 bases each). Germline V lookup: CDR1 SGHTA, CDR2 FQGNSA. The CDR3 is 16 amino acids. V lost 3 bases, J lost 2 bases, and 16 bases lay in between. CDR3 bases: TGTGCCAGCAGCTTCCGGACTCCTGGACAACAAGAGACCCAGTACTTC. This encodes CASSFRTPGQQETQYF. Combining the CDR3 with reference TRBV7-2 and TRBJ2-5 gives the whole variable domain GAGVSQSPSNKVTEKGKDVELRCDPISGHTALYWYRQSLGQGLEFLIYFQGNSAPDKSGLPSDRFSAERTGGSVSTLTIQRTQQEDSAVYLCASSFRTPGQQETQYFGPGTRLLVL.

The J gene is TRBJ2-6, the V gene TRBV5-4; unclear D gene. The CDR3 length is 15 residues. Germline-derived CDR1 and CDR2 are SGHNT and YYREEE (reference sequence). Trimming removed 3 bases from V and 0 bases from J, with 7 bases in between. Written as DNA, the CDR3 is TGTGCCAGCAGCTATTTGGACTCTGGGGCCAACGTCCTGACTTTC. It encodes CASSYLDSGANVLTF.

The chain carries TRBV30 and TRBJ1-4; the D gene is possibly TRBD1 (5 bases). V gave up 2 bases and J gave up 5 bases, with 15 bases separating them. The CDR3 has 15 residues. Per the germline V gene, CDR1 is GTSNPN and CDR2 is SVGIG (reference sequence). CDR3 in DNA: TGTGCCTGGAGTCTCGCGGGACCGAGCAATGAAAAACTGTTTTTT. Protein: CAWSLAGPSNEKLFF.

The CDR3 sequence is CASSSPDGEKLFF. In nucleotides, the CDR3 is TGTGCCAGCAGCTCACCAGACGGGGAAAAACTGTTTTTT. The rearrangement uses TRBV5-4 and TRBJ1-4; no firm D call. Germline V gives CDR1 SGHNT, CDR2 YYREEE (reference sequence). The CDR3 runs 13 residues. The germline V and J ends were trimmed by 3 bases and 8 bases, with 11 bases remaining between them.

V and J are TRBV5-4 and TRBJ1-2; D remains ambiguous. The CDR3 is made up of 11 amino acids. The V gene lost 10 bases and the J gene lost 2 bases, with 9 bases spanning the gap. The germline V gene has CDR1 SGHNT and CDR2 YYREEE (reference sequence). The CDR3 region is CAFSTNYGYTF. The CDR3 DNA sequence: TGTGCCTTTAGTACCAACTATGGCTACACCTTC.

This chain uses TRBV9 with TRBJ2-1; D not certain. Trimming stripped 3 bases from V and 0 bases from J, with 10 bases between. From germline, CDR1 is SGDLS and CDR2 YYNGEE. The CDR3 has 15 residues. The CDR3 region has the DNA TGTGCCAGCAGCGCGATGACTGGCTCCTACAATGAGCAGTTCTTC. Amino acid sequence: CASSAMTGSYNEQFF.

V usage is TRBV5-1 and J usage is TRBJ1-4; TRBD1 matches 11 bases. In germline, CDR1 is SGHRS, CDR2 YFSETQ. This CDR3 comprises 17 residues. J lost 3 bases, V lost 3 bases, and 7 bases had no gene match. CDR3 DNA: TGCGCCAGCAGCTATGGCGGACAGGGGGCCTCTAATGAAAAACTGTTTTTT. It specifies CASSYGGQGASNEKLFF.

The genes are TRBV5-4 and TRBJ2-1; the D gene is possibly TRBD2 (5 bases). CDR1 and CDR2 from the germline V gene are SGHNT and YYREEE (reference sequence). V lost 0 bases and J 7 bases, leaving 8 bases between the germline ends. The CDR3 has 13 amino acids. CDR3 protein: CASSLGWENEQFF. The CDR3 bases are TGTGCCAGCAGCTTGGGTTGGGAGAATGAGCAGTTCTTC.

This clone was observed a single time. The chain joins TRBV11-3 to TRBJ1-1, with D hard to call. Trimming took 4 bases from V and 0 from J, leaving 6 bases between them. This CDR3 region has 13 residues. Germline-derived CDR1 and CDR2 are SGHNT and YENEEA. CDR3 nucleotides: TGTGCCAGCAGCTGGAGCATGAACACTGAAGCTTTCTTT. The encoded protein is CASSWSMNTEAFF.